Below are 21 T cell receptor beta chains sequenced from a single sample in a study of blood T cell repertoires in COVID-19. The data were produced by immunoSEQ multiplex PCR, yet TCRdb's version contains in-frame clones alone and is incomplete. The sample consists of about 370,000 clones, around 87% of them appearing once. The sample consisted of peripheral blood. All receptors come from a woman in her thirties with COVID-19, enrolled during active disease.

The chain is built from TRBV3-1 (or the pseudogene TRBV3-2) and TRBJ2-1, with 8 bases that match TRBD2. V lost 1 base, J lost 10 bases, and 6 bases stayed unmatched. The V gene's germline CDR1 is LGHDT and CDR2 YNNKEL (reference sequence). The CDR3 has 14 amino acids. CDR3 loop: CASSQVSRGGEQFF. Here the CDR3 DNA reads TGTGCCAGCAGCCAAGTAAGTCGCGGGGGGGAGCAGTTCTTC.

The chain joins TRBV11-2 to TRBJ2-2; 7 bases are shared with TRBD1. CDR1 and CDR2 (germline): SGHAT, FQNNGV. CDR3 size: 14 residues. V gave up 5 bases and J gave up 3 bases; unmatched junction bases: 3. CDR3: CASSIQGYTGELFF. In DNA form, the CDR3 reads TGTGCCAGCAGCATACAGGGGTACACCGGGGAGCTGTTTTTT.

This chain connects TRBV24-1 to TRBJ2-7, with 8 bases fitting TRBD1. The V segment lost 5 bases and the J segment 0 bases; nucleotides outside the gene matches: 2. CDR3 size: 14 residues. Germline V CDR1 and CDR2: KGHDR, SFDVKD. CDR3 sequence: CATSGTGISYEQYF. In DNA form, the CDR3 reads TGTGCCACCAGTGGGACAGGGATCTCCTACGAGCAGTACTTC.

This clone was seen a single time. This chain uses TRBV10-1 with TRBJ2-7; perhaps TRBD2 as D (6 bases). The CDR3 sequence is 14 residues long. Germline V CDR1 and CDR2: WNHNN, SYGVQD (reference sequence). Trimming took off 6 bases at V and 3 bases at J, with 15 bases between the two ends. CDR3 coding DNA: TGCGCCAGCAGCCCCCCGGACTATGACTACGAGCAGTACTTC. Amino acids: CASSPPDYDYEQYF.

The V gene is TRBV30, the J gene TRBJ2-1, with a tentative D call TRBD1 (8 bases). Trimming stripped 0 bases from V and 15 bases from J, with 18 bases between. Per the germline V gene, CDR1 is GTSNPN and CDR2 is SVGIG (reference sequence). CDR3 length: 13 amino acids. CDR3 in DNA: TGTGCCTGGAGTGTACAGGGGGGGAATCGGCCGTTCTTC. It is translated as CAWSVQGGNRPFF.

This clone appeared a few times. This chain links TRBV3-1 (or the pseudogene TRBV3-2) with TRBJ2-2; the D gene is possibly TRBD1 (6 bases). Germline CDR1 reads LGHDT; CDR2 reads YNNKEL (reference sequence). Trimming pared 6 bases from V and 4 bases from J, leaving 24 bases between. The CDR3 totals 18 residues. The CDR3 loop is CASSLRPIGGLGTGELFF. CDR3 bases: TGTGCCAGCAGTCTCCGTCCCATTGGGGGCCTGGGCACCGGGGAGCTGTTTTTT.

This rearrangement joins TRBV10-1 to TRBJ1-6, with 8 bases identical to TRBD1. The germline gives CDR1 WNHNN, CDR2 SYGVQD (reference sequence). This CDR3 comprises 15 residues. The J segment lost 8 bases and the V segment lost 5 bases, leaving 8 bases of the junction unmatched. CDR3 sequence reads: CASSQTGTGDSPLHF. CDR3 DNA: TGCGCCAGCAGTCAGACCGGGACAGGAGATTCACCCCTCCACTTT.

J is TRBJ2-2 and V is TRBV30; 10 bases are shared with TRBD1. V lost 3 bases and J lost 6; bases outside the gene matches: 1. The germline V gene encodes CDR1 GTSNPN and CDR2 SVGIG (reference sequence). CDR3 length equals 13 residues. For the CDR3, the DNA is TGTGCCTGGAGGGGGACAGGGGCCGGGGAGCTGTTTTTT. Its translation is CAWRGTGAGELFF. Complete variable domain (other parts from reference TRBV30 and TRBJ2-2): SQTIHQWPATLVQPVGSPLSLECTVEGTSNPNLYWYRQAAGRGLQLLFYSVGIGQISSEVPQNLSASRPQDRQFILSSKKLLLSDSGFYLCAWRGTGAGELFFGEGSRLTVL.

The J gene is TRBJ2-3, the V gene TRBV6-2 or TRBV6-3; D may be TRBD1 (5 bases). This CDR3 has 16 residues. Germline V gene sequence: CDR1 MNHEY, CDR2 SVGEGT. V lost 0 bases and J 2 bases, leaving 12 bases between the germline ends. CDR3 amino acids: CASSYSRSTATDTQYF. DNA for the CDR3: TGTGCCAGCAGTTACTCAAGGTCGACAGCCACAGATACGCAGTATTTT.

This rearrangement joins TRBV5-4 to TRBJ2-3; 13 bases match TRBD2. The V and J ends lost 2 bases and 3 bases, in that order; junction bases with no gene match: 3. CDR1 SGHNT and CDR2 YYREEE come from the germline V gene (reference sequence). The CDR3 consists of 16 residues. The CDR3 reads CASSLKLAGGTDTQYF. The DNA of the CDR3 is TGTGCCAGCAGCTTAAAACTAGCGGGAGGGACAGATACGCAGTATTTT.

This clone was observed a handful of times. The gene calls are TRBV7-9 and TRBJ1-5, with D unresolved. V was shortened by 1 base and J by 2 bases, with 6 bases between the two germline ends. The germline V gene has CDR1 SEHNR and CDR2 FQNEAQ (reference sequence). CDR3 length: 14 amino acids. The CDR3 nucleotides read TGTGCCAGCAGCTTAGTGGAGGGCAATCAGCCCCAGCATTTT. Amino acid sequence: CASSLVEGNQPQHF. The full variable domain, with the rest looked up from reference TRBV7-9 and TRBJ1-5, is DTGVSQNPRHKITKRGQNVTFRCDPISEHNRLYWYRQTLGQGPEFLTYFQNEAQLEKSRLLSDRFSAERPKGSFSTLEIQRTEQGDSAMYLCASSLVEGNQPQHFGDGTRLSIL.

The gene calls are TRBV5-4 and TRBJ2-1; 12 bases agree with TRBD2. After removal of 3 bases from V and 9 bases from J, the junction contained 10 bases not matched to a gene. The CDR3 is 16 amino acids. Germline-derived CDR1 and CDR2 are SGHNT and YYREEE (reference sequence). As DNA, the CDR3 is TGTGCCAGCAGCTCCCTGACTAGCGGGAGTGTGGGTGAGCAGTTCTTC. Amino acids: CASSSLTSGSVGEQFF.

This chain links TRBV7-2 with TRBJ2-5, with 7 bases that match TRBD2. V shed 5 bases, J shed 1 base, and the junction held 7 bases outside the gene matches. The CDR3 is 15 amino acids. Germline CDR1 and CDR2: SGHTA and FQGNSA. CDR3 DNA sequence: TGTGCCAGCAGCCCTCGGGCGGGAGTCCAAGAGACCCAGTACTTC. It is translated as CASSPRAGVQETQYF.

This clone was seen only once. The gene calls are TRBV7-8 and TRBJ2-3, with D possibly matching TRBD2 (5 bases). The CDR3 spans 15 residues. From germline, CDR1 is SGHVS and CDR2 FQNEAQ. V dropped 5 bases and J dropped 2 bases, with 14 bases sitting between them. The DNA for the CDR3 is TGTGCCAGCAGCACCCGGACTGGAAACACAGATACGCAGTATTTT. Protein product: CASSTRTGNTDTQYF.

The CDR3 DNA sequence: TGTGCCAGCTCACTACCGGGACAGGGACACTACGAGCAGTACTTC. Its translation is CASSLPGQGHYEQYF. The chain uses TRBV18 and TRBJ2-7; 9 nucleotides agree with TRBD1. Germline CDR1 reads KGHSH; CDR2 reads LQKENI. V lost 4 bases and J lost 3; bases outside the gene matches: 7. This CDR3 spans 15 amino acids. Together with reference TRBV18 and TRBJ2-7, the CDR3 gives the full variable domain: NAGVMQNPRHLVRRRGQEARLRCSPMKGHSHVYWYRQLPEEGLKFMVYLQKENIIDESGMPKERFSAEFPKEGPSILRIQQVVRGDSAAYFCASSLPGQGHYEQYFGPGTRLTVT.

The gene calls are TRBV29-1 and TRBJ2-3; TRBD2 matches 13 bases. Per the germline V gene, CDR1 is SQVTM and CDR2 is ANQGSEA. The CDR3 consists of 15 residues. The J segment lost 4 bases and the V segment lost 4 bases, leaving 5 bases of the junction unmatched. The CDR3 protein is CSVGTSGSRADTQYF. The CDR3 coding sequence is TGCAGCGTTGGGACTAGCGGGAGCCGGGCAGATACGCAGTATTTT.

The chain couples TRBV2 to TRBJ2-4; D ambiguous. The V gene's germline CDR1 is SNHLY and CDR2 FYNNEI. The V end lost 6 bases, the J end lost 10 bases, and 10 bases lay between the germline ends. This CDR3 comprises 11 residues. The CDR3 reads CASSPFRIQYF. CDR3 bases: TGTGCCAGCAGCCCCTTCCGGATTCAGTACTTC.

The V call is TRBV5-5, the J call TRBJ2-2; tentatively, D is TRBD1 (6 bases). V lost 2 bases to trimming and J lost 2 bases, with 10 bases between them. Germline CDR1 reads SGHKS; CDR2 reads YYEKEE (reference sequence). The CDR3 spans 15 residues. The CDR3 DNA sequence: TGTGCCAGCAGCTTTACAGGGACCAACACCGGGGAGCTGTTTTTT. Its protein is CASSFTGTNTGELFF.

CDR3 protein: CASSNGGPTEAFF. The CDR3 coding sequence is TGTGCCAGCAGTAACGGGGGACCCACTGAAGCTTTCTTT. This sequence joins TRBV7-3 and TRBJ1-1; a weak D match, TRBD1 (5 bases). CDR1 and CDR2 from the germline V gene are SGHTA and FQGTGA. Trimming shortened V by 6 bases and J by 4 bases, and 12 bases separated the two germline ends. The CDR3 runs 13 residues.

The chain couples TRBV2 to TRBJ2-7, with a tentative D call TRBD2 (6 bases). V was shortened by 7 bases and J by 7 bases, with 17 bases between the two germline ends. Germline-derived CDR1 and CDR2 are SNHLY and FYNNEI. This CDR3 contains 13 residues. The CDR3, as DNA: TGTGCCAGCACCGGGCCTACGGCGGGGGAGCAGTACTTC. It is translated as CASTGPTAGEQYF.

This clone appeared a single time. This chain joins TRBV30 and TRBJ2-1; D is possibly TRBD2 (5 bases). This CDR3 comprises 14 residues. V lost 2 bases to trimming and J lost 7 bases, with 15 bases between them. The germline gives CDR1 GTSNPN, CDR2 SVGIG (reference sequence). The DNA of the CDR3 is TGTGCCTGGAGTTGGGGAGCCCAAGGTAATGAGCAGTTCTTC. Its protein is CAWSWGAQGNEQFF. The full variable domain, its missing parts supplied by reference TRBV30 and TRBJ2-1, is SQTIHQWPATLVQPVGSPLSLECTVEGTSNPNLYWYRQAAGRGLQLLFYSVGIGQISSEVPQNLSASRPQDRQFILSSKKLLLSDSGFYLCAWSWGAQGNEQFFGPGTRLTVL.